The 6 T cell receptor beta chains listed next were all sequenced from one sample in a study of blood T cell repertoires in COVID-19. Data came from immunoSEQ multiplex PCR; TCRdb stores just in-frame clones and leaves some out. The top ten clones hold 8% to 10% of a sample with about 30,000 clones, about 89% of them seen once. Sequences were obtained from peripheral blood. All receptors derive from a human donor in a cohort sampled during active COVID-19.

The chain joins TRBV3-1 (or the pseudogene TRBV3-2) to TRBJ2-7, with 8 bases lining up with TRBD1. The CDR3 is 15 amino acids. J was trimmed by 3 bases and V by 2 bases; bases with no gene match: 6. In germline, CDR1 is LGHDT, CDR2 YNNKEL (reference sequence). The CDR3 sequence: CASSQYRGESYEQYF. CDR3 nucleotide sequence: TGTGCCAGCAGCCAATACAGGGGGGAGAGCTACGAGCAGTACTTC.

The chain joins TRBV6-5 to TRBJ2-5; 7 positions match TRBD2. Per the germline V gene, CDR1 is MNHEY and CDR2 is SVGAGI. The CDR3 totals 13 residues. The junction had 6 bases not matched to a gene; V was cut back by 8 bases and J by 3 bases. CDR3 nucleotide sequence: TGTGCCAGCTCCGGGACTACTGAAGAGACCCAGTACTTC. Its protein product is CASSGTTEETQYF.

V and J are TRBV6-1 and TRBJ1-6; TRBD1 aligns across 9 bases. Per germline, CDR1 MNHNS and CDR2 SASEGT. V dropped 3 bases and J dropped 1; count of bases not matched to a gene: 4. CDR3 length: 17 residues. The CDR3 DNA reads TGTGCCAGCAGTGACGGACAGGGGAAATCCTATAATTCACCCCTCCACTTT. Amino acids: CASSDGQGKSYNSPLHF.

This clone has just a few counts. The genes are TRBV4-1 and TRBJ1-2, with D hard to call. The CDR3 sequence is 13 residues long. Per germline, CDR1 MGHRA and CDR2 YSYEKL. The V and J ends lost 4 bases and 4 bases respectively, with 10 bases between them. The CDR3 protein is CASSLQPGYGYTF. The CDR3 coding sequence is TGCGCCAGCAGCCTCCAACCGGGCTATGGCTACACCTTC.

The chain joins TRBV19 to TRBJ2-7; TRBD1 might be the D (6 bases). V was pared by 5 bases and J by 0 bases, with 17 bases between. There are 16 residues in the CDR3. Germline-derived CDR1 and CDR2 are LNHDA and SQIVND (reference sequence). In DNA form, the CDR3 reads TGTGCCAGTAGTCTAACCCCGACAGGAGCCTCCTACGAGCAGTACTTC. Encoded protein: CASSLTPTGASYEQYF.

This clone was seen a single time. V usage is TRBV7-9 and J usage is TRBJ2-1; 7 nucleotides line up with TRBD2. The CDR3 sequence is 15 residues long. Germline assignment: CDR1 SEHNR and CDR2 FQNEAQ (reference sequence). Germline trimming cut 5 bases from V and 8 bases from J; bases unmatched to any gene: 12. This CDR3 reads CASSPGGGPLYEQFF. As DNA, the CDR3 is TGTGCCAGCAGCCCGGGCGGGGGACCACTTTATGAGCAGTTCTTC.